The 3 T cell receptor beta chains below all came from one sample that was sequenced in a study of blood T cell repertoires in COVID-19. Method: immunoSEQ multiplex PCR; TCRdb's copy keeps in-frame clones and lacks some. Here the sample spans 200,000 to 300,000 clones, around nine tenths being singletons. Sequencing was done on a sample of peripheral blood. The receptors were gathered from a woman aged 55-69 years with COVID-19, enrolled during active disease.

This clone was found once. The V and J genes are TRBV3-1 (or the pseudogene TRBV3-2) and TRBJ1-4, with 7 bases identical to TRBD1. Per germline, CDR1 LGHDT and CDR2 YNNKEL (reference sequence). Trimming took 5 bases from V and 3 from J; bases not matched to a gene: 3. This CDR3 region has 14 residues. The CDR3 is CASSWGQSNEKLFF. The CDR3 nucleotides read TGTGCCAGCAGCTGGGGACAGTCTAATGAAAAACTGTTTTTT.

V gene TRBV2 combines with J gene TRBJ2-5; 9 bases are a match to TRBD1. Germline loops: CDR1 SNHLY, CDR2 FYNNEI. CDR3 length: 15 amino acids. With 8 bases clipped from V and 4 bases from J, the junction kept 11 bases outside the gene matches. In DNA, the CDR3 is TGTGCCAGCCCTACTCCACAGGGACAGGGAGAGACCCAGTACTTC. Translating it yields CASPTPQGQGETQYF.

This clone was seen only once. The rearrangement joins TRBV6-2 or TRBV6-3 to TRBJ1-1; TRBD1 is a possible D gene (6 bases). The germline V and J ends were trimmed by 2 bases and 5 bases, with 15 bases remaining between them. There are 15 residues in the CDR3. The germline CDR1 and CDR2 sequences are MNHEY and SVGEGT. The CDR3 sequence is CASSYAGGGPTEAFF. In nucleotides, the CDR3 is TGTGCCAGCAGTTACGCCGGGGGGGGCCCGACTGAAGCTTTCTTT.